This T cell receptor (beta chain) was profiled in a study of CD8+ T cells in alopecia areata. Study background: Tofacitinib administration to treated patients was oral, at 5 to 10 mg twice daily. Study-wide results and limits: Scalp samples also yield sequences of resident alphabeta T cells from normal skin. More clonal than normal scalp was lesional scalp, particularly alopecia totalis/universalis.

After isolation, RNA underwent reverse transcription to generate cDNA as the sequencing template. Method: immunoSEQ multiplex PCR; TCRdb's copy keeps in-frame clones and lacks some. The sample has about 180,000 clones; more than 60% are singletons. The CDR3 sequence is 18 residues long. V was trimmed by 4 bases and J by 2 bases, leaving 21 bases between them. Germline CDR1 SGHVS, CDR2 FNYEAQ. Note on this clone: The antigen is not known.

Peripheral blood samples and lesional scalp punch biopsies were obtained from alopecia areata patients. The clonotype was recovered from a human donor with alopecia areata. This specimen was CD4+ T cells sorted from blood, taken at week 0. The rearrangement links TRBV7-6 to TRBJ2-1; tentative D call: TRBD1 (7 bases). The CDR3 spells CASSSRVEGALTYNEQFF. In DNA, the CDR3 is TGTGCCAGCAGCTCCCGCGTGGAGGGGGCCCTTACCTACAATGAGCAGTTCTTC.